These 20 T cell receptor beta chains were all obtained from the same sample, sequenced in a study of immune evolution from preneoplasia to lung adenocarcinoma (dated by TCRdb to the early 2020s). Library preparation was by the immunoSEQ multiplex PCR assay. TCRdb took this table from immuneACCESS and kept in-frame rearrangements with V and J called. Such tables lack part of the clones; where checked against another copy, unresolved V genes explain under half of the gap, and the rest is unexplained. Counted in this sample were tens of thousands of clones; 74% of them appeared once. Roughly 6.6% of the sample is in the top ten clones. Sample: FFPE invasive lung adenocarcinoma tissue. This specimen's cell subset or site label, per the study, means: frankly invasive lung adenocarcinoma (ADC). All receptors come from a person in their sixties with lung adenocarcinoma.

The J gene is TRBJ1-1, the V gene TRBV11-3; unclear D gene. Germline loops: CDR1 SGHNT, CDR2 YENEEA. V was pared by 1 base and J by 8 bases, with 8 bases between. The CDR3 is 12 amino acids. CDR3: CASSLGPREAFF. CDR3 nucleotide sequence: TGTGCCAGCAGCTTAGGGCCCCGCGAAGCTTTCTTT.

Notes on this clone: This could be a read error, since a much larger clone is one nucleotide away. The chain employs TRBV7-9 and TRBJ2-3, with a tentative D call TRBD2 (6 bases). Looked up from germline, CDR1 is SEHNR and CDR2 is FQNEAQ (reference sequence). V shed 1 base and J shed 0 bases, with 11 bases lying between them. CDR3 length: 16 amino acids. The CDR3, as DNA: TGTGCCAGCAGCTTAGTAATGGGGAGGAGCACAGATACGCAGTATTTT. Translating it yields CASSLVMGRSTDTQYF.

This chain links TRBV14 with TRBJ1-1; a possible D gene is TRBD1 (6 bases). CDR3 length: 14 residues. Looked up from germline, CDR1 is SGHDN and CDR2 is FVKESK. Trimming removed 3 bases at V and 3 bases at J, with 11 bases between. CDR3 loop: CASSQTGGYTEAFF. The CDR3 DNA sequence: TGTGCCAGCAGCCAGACAGGCGGTTACACTGAAGCTTTCTTT.

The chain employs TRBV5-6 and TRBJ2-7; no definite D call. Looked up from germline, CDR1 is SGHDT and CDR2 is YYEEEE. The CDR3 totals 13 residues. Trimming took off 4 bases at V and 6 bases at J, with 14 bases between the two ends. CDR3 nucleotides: TGTGCCAGCAGCGCGCCCAGACGGCTCGAGCAGTACTTC. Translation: CASSAPRRLEQYF. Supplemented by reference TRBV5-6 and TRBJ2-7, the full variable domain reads DAGVTQSPTHLIKTRGQQVTLRCSPKSGHDTVSWYQQALGQGPQFIFQYYEEEERQRGNFPDRFSGHQFPNYSSELNVNALLLGDSALYLCASSAPRRLEQYFGPGTRLTVT.

The CDR3 loop reads CASSLVQSGTSSYEQYF. The CDR3 bases are TGTGCCAGCAGCTTAGTCCAATCCGGGACTAGCTCCTACGAGCAGTACTTC. The rearrangement links TRBV7-2 to TRBJ2-7; 8 bases line up with TRBD2. The CDR3 extends over 17 amino acids. V trimming: 1 base; J trimming: 0 bases; junction bases outside the gene matches: 8. Germline V gene data show CDR1 as SGHTA and CDR2 as FQGNSA.

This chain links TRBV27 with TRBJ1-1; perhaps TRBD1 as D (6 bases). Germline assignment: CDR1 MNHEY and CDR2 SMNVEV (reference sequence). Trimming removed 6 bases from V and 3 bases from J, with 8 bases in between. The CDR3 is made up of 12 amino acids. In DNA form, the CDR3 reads TGTGCCAGCAGACAGGGAGACACTGAAGCTTTCTTT. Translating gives CASRQGDTEAFF.

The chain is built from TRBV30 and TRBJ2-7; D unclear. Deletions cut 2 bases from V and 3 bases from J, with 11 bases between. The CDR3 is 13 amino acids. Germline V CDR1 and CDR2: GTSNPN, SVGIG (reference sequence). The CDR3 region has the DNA TGTGCCTGGAGTAACGGGTACTACTACGAGCAGTACTTC. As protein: CAWSNGYYYEQYF.

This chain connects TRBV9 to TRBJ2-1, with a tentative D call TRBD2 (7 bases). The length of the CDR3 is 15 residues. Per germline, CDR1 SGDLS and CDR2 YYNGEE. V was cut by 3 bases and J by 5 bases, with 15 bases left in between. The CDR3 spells CASSGGGRPDNEQFF. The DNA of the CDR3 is TGTGCCAGCAGCGGGGGGGGCAGACCCGACAATGAGCAGTTCTTC.

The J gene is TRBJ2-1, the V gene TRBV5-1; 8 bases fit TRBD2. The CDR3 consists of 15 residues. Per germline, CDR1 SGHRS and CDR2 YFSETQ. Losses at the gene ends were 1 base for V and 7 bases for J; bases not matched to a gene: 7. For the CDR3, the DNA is TGCGCCAGCAGCTTGTCAAGCGGGAGAACGAATGAGCAGTTCTTC. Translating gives CASSLSSGRTNEQFF.

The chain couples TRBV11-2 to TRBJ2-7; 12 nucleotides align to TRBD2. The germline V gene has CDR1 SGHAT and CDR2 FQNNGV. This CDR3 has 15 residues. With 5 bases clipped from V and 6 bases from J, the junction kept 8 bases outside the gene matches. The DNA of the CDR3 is TGTGCCAGCAGCCGACCACTAGCGGGAGGCAGCGAGCAGTACTTC. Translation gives CASSRPLAGGSEQYF.

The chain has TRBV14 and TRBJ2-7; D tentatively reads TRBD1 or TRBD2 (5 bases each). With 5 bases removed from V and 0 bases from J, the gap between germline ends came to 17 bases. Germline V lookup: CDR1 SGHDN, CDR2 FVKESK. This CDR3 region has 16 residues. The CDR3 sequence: CASSLSVGTASYEQYF. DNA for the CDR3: TGTGCCAGCAGCTTAAGTGTGGGGACGGCCTCCTACGAGCAGTACTTC.

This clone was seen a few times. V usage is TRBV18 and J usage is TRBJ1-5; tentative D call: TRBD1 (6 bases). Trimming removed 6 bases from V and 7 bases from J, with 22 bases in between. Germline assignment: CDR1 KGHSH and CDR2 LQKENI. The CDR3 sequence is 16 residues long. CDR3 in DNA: TGTGCCAGCTCCAGCGACCGGGACAATAGAATCCAGCCCCAGCATTTT. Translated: CASSSDRDNRIQPQHF.

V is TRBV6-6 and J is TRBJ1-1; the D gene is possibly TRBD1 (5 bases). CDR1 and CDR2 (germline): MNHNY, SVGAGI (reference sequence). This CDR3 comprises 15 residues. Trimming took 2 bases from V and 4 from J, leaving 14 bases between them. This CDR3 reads CASSYGRGSVTEAFF. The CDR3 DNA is TGTGCCAGCAGTTACGGGAGGGGTTCGGTCACTGAAGCTTTCTTT.

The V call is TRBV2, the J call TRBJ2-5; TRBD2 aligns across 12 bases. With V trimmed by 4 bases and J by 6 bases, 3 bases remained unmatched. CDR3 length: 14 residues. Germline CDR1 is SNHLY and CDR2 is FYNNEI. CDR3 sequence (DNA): TGTGCCAGCAGTGGGACTAGCGGGAAACAGACCCAGTACTTC. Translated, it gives CASSGTSGKQTQYF. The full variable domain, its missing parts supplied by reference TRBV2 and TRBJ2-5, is EPEVTQTPSHQVTQMGQEVILRCVPISNHLYFYWYRQILGQKVEFLVSFYNNEISEKSEIFDDQFSVERPDGSNFTLKIRSTKLEDSAMYFCASSGTSGKQTQYFGPGTRLLVL.

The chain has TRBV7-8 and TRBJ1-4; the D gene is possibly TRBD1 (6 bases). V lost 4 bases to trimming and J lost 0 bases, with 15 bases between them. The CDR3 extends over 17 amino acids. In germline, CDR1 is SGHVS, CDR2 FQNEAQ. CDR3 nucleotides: TGTGCCAGCAGCTCCTATCCGGGACACACAACTAATGAAAAACTGTTTTTT. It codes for CASSSYPGHTTNEKLFF.

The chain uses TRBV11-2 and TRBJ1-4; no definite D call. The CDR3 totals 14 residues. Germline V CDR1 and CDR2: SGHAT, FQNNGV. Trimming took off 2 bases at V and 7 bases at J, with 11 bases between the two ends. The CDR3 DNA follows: TGTGCCAGCAGCTTACGTAAGGAGAGTGAAAAACTGTTTTTT. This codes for CASSLRKESEKLFF.

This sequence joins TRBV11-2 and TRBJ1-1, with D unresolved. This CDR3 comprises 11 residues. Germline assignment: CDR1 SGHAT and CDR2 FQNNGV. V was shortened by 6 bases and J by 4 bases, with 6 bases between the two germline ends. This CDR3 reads CASRLATEAFF. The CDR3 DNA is TGTGCCAGCAGGCTAGCCACTGAAGCTTTCTTT.

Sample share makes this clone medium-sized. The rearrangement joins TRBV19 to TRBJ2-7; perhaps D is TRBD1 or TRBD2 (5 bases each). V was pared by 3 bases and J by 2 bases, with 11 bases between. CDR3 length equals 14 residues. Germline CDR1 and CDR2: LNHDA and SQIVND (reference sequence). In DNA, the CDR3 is TGTGCCAGTAGTATTGGAGAGGGACCCTACGAGCAGTACTTC. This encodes CASSIGEGPYEQYF.

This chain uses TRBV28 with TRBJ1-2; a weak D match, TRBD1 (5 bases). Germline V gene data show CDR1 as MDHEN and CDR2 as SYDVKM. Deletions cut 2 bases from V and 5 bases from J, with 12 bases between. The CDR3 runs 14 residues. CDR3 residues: CASSLAGPGYGYTF. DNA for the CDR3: TGTGCCAGCAGTTTAGCAGGGCCGGGTTATGGCTACACCTTC.

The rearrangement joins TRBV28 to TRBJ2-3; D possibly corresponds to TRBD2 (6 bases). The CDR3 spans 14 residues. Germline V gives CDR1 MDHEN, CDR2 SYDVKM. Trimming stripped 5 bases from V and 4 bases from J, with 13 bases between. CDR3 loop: CASSQTAGSDTQYF. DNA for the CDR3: TGTGCCAGCAGTCAAACGGCGGGGTCAGATACGCAGTATTTT.